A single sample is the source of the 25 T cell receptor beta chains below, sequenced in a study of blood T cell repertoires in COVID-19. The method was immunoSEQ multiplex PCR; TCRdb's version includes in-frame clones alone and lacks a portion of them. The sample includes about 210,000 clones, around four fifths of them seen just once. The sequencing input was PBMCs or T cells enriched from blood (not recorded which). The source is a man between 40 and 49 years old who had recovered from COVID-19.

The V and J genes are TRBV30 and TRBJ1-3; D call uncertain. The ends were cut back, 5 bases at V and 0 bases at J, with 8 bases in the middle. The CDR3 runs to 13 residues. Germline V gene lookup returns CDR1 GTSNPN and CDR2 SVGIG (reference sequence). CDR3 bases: TGTGCCTGGGGTCACAGCTCTGGAAACACCATATATTTT. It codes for CAWGHSSGNTIYF.

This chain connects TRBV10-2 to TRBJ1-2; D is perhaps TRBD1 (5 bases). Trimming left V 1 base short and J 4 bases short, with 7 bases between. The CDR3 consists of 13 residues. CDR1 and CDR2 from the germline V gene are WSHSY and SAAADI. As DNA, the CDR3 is TGCGCCAGCAGTGAGTACAGGTCCTATGGCTACACCTTC. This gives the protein CASSEYRSYGYTF.

The CDR3 loop reads CASTYFRGYTF. The DNA for the CDR3 is TGTGCCAGCACCTATTTCCGGGGCTACACCTTC. This rearrangement joins TRBV27 to TRBJ1-2; D gene unclear. Per the germline V gene, CDR1 is MNHEY and CDR2 is SMNVEV (reference sequence). The CDR3 spans 11 residues. Trimming removed 7 bases from V and 8 bases from J, with 11 bases in between.

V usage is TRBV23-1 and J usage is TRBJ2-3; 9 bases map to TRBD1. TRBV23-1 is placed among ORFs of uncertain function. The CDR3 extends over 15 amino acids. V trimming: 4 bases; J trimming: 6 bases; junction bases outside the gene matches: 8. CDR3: CASSRSTGGMDTQYF. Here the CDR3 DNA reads TGCGCCAGCAGTCGTTCCACAGGGGGCATGGATACGCAGTATTTT.

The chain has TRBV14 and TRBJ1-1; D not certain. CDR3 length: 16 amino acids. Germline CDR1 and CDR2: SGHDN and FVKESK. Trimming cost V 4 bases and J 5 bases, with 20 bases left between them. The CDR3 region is CASSPVGNLRRTEAFF. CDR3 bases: TGTGCCAGCAGCCCCGTAGGGAATTTGAGGAGGACTGAAGCTTTCTTT.

Here the CDR3 reads CASSLVQGKSPLHF. The CDR3 DNA is TGTGCCAGCAGCTTAGTACAGGGGAAATCACCCCTCCACTTT. The chain couples TRBV7-9 to TRBJ1-6; 7 bases match TRBD1. The V gene end was trimmed by 1 base and the J gene end by 10 bases; junction bases not matched to a gene: 4. CDR3 length: 14 residues. CDR1 and CDR2 (germline): SEHNR, FQNEAQ (reference sequence).

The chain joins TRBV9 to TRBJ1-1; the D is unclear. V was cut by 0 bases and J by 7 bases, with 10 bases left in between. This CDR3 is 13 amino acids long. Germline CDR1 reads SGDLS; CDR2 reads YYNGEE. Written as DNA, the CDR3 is TGTGCCAGCAGCGTAGGAGGAGGCAATGAAGCTTTCTTT. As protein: CASSVGGGNEAFF.

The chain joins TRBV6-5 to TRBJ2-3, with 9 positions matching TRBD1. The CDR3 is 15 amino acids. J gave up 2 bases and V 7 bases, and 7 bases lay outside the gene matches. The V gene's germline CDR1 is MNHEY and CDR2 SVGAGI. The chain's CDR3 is CASTDRDRVTDTQYF. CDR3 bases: TGTGCCAGCACCGACCGGGACAGGGTCACAGATACGCAGTATTTT.

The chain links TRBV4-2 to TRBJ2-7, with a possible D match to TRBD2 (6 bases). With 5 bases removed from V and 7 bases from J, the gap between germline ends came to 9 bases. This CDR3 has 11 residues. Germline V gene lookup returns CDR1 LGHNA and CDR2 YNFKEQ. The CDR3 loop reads CASSWRGEQYF. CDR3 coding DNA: TGTGCCAGCAGCTGGAGGGGAGAGCAGTACTTC.

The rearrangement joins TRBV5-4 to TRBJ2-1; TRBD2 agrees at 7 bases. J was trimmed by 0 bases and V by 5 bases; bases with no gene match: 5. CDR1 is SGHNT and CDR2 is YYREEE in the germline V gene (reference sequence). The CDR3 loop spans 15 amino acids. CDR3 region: CASSNSGYSYNEQFF. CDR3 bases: TGTGCCAGCAGTAATAGCGGGTACTCCTACAATGAGCAGTTCTTC.

DNA of the CDR3: TGTGCCAGCAGTTTAGCAACCTCCCGCGGGGTCCCCTCAAACACTGAAGCTTTCTTT. Its protein product is CASSLATSRGVPSNTEAFF. The V gene is TRBV27, the J gene TRBJ1-1, with no clear D. The CDR3 has 19 amino acids. Per germline, CDR1 MNHEY and CDR2 SMNVEV (reference sequence). The ends were cut back, 2 bases at V and 2 bases at J, with 24 bases in the middle.

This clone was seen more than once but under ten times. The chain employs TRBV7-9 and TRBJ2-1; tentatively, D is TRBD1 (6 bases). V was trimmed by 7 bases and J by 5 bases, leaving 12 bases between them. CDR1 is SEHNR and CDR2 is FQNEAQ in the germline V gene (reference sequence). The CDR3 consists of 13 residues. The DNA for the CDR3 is TGTGCCAGCACGTTTGCAGGGGACAATGAGCAGTTCTTC. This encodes CASTFAGDNEQFF.

The CDR3 reads CASSISVNTEAFF. The DNA for the CDR3 is TGTGCCAGTAGTATTAGTGTGAACACTGAAGCTTTCTTT. The V gene is TRBV19, the J gene TRBJ1-1; D is unresolved. The CDR3 runs to 13 residues. The germline V and J ends were trimmed by 3 bases and 0 bases, with 5 bases remaining between them. The germline CDR1 and CDR2 sequences are LNHDA and SQIVND (reference sequence).

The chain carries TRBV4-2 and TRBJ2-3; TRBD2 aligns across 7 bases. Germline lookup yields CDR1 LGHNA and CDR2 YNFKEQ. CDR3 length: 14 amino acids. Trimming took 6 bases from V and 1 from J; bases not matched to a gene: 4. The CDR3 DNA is TGTGCCAGCAGTCTTGGACTAGGCACAGATACGCAGTATTTT. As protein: CASSLGLGTDTQYF.

The CDR3 DNA reads as TGTGCTAGTGGTAACAGGGGGTCAGATACGCAGTATTTT. This encodes CASGNRGSDTQYF. The J gene is TRBJ2-3, the V gene TRBV12-5; 8 bases are a match to TRBD1. CDR1 is LGHNT, CDR2 FRNRAP, per germline. Trimming took 5 bases from V and 4 from J; bases not matched to a gene: 2. CDR3 size: 13 residues.

The CDR3: CASSRTDRAAGTEAFF. DNA of the CDR3: TGTGCCAGCAGCCGGACGGATCGGGCCGCGGGAACTGAAGCTTTCTTT. This chain links TRBV4-2 with TRBJ1-1; D remains ambiguous. CDR1 is LGHNA, CDR2 YNFKEQ, per germline. The ends were cut back, 4 bases at V and 5 bases at J, with 20 bases in the middle. The CDR3 runs to 16 residues.

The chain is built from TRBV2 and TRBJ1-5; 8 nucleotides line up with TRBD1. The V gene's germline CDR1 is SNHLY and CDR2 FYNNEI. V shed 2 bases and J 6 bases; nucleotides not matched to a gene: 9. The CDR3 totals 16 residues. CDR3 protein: CASSERRQGRFQPQHF. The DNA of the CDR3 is TGTGCCAGCAGTGAAAGACGACAGGGGCGGTTTCAGCCCCAGCATTTT.

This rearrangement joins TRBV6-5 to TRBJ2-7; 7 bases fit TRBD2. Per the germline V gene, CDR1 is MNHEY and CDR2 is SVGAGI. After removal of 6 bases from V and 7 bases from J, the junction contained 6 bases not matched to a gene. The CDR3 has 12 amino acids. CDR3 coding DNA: TGTGCCAGCAGATCAACCGGGGGGGAGCAGTACTTC. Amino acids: CASRSTGGEQYF.

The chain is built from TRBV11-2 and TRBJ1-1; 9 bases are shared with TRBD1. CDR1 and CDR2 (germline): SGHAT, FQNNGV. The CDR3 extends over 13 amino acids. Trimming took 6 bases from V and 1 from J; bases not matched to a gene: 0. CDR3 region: CASRTGGNTEAFF. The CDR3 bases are TGTGCCAGCAGGACAGGGGGGAACACTGAAGCTTTCTTT.

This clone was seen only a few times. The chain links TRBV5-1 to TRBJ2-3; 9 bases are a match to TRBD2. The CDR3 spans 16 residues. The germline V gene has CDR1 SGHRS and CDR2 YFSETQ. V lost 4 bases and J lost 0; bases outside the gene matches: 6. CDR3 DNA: TGCGCCAGCAGCCCCAATAGCGGGGGAAGCACAGATACGCAGTATTTT. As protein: CASSPNSGGSTDTQYF.

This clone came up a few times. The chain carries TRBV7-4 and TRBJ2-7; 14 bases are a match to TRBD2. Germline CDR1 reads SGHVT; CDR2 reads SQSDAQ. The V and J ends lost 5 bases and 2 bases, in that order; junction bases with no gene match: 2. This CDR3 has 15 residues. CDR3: CASSQTSGRAYEQYF. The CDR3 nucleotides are TGTGCCAGCAGCCAGACTAGCGGGAGGGCCTACGAGCAGTACTTC.

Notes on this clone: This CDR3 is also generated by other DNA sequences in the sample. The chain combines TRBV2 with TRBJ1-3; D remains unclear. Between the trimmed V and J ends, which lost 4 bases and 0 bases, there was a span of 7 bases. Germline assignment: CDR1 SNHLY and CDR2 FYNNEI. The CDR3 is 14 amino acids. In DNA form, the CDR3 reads TGTGCCAGCAGTGTTCAATTCTCTGGAAACACCATATATTTT. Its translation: CASSVQFSGNTIYF.

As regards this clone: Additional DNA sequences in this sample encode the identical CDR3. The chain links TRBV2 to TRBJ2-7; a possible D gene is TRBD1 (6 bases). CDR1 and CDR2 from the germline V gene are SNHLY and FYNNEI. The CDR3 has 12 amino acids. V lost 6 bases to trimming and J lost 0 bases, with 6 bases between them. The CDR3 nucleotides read TGTGCCAGCAGGGACAGCTCCTACGAGCAGTACTTC. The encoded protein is CASRDSSYEQYF.

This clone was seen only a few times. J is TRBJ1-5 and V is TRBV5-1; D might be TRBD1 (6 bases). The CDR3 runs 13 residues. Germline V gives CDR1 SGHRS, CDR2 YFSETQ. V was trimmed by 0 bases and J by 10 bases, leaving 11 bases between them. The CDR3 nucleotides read TGCGCCAGCAGCTTGGAGACAGGCCTCCCCCAGCATTTT. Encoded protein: CASSLETGLPQHF.

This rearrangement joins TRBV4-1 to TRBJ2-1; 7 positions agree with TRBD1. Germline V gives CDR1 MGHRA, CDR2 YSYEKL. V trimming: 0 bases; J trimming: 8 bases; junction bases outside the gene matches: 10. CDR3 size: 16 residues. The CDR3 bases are TGCGCCAGCAGCCAAGATTTCACAGGGGTTGGGGATGAGCAGTTCTTC. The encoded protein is CASSQDFTGVGDEQFF.